The 5 T cell receptor beta chains below all came from one sample that was sequenced in a study of monozygotic twins with inflammatory bowel disease. From its re-call of the 5' RACE reads, TCRdb lists each CDR3 protein once, without DNA. The sample table sets out around 150,000 distinct CDR3 sequences. The sequenced sample was blood. The source of these receptors is a human donor with ulcerative colitis or Crohn's disease, or a healthy co-twin of an affected twin (not recorded which).

The gene calls are TRBV6-6 and TRBJ1-2; TCRdb indicates TRBD1, and absent DNA this call remains unverified. The CDR3 sequence is 12 residues long. Per germline, CDR1 MNHNY and CDR2 SVGAGI (reference sequence). The CDR3 loop is CASSYQGNGYTF.

The chain links TRBV29-1 to TRBJ1-2; TCRdb names TRBD1, which stays unverified in the absence of DNA. CDR1 and CDR2 (germline): SQVTM, ANQGSEA. The CDR3 runs to 12 residues. CDR3 loop: CSVAEGDYGYTF.

V and J are TRBV7-7 and TRBJ2-1; without DNA, the TCRdb call of TRBD1 cannot be checked. Germline values: CDR1 SSHAT, CDR2 FNYEAQ (reference sequence). This CDR3 has 13 residues. The chain's CDR3 is CASSLDRANEQFF.

V and J are TRBV28 and TRBJ2-6; TCRdb designates TRBD1, a call that cannot be tested without DNA. Per the germline V gene, CDR1 is MDHEN and CDR2 is SYDVKM. This CDR3 comprises 17 residues. This chain's CDR3 is CASTGVDRTNGANVLTF.

This chain connects TRBV20-1 to TRBJ1-5; TCRdb designates TRBD1, a call that cannot be tested without DNA. The CDR3 runs to 15 residues. Germline CDR1 reads DFQATT; CDR2 reads SNEGSKA (reference sequence). The CDR3 here is CSARGPGQGYQPQHF.